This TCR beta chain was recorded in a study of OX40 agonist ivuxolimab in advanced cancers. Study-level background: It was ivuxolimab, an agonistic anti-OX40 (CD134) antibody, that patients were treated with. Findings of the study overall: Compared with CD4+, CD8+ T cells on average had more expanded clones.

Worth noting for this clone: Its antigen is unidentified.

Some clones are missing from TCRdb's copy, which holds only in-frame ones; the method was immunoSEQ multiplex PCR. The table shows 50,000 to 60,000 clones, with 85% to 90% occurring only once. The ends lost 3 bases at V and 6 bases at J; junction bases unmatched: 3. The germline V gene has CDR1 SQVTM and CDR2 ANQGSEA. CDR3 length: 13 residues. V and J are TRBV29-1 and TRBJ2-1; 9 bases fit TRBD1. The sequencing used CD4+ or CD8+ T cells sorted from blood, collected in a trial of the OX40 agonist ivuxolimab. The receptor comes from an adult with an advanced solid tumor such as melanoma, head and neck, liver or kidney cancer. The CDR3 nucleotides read TGCAGCGTTGATGAGACAGGGGGCAATGAGCAGTTCTTC. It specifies CSVDETGGNEQFF.